This T cell receptor (beta chain) comes out of a study of shared clonotypes between healthy human individuals. Across the whole study: Each donor contributed plates that comprised three CD4 naive, three CD4 memory, two CD8 naive and one CD8 memory.

Study-wide results and caveats: The authors sampled blood alone, and tissue repertoires likely differ. Sorted-subset sequencing was shown by rarefaction to be incomplete despite large depth.

The assay was immunoSEQ multiplex PCR, and TCRdb's table has in-frame clones only and misses some. The table lists 90,000 to 150,000 clones, roughly 70% of them singletons. This clone has just a few counts. What it recognizes is unknown. Germline CDR1 and CDR2: GTSNPN and SVGIG (reference sequence). The V end was cut by 8 bases, the J end by 0 bases, with 13 bases between. CDR3 length equals 14 residues. The V and J genes are TRBV30 and TRBJ1-4; D call uncertain. The receptor comes from a young woman in good health. Sequencing used memory CD8+ T cells sorted from blood. Subset of the sample: CD45RO+ cells pooled with CCR7-negative TemRA cells. The CDR3 sequence: CAGNGVATNEKLFF. The CDR3 DNA sequence: TGTGCCGGGAACGGAGTTGCAACTAATGAAAAACTGTTTTTT.